This TCR beta chain is from a study of chemoradiotherapy in HPV16-positive cancers (dated by TCRdb to the early 2020s). General notes on the study: Candidate HPV-specific T-cell clones and common TCR motifs were defined through functional T-cell assays on cells from a couple of HPV16-positive patients. The candidate HPV-specific TCRs and motifs were subsequently tracked in TCR repertoires obtained from roughly 90 patients with HPV-related cancers. Whether T-cell immunity against the HPV oncoproteins E6 and E7 changes during chemoradiotherapy and whether survival is affected by this immunity were examined in the study.

The V and J ends are trimmed by 7 bases and 3 bases, leaving 15 bases between them. CDR1 LGHNT and CDR2 FRNRAP are derived from the germline V gene. The CDR3 runs 14 residues from the cysteine to the phenylalanine. Left in the record is the CDR3 DNA by itself, 42 bases read in frame from the first base. Libraries came from the immunoSEQ multiplex PCR assay. In its TCRdb copy, this immuneACCESS table keeps in-frame sequences only and misses some clones. Where compared with another copy, unresolved V genes explain less than half of these, and the others have no known cause. The sample table records about 1,500 clones; about 83% of these occur just once. The ten largest clones take up approximately 8.2% of the sample. Turning to this clone: The antigen it recognizes is unknown. Base qualities are missing; no much larger clone stands one base away.

General study outcomes and caveats: The survival association was reported for HPV16-positive patients, and the functional definition of HPV-specific T cells was derived from only a couple of HPV16-positive patients. In HPV16-positive patients, expansion of HPV-responsive T cells during chemoradiotherapy was associated with improved recurrence-free survival. Expansion of candidate HPV-specific clones and E7-related TCR motifs was observed in the tumor microenvironment during treatment, whereas no such expansion was observed for non-HPV-specific T cells.

Because repertoires were sampled repeatedly during chemoradiotherapy, clonal expansion in the tumor microenvironment could be followed. Sequenced material: tumor tissue, taken from a patient who underwent chemoradiotherapy. This receptor was identified in a human donor with HPV-associated anogenital cancer. The rearrangement joined TRBV12-5 to TRBJ2-5, and possibly TRBD2, on 5 matching bases. The DNA is as follows: TGTGCTAGTGCTCTTACTGGAGCGGAAGAGACCCAGTACTTC. Translated, this gives CASALTGAEETQYF.